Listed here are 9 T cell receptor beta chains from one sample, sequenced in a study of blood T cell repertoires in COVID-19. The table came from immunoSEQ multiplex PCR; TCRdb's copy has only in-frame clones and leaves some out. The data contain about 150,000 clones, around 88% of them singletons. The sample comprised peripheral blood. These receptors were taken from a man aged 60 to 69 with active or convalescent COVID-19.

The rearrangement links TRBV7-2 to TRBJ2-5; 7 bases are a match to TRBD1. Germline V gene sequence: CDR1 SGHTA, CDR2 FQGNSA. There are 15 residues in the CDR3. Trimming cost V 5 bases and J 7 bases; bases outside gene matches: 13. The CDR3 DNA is TGTGCCAGCAGCCCAGGGGGTACTGGGGTGGGGACCCAGTACTTC. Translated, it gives CASSPGGTGVGTQYF.

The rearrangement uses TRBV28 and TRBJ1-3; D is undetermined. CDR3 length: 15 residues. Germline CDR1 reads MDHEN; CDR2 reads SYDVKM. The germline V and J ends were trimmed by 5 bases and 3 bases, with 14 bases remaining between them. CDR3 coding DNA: TGTGCCAGCAGTCCCCCGGGGTTAGATGGAAACACCATATATTTT. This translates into CASSPPGLDGNTIYF.

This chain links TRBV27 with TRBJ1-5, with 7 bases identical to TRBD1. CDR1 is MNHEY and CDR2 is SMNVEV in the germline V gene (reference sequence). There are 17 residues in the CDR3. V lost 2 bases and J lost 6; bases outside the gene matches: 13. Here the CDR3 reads CASSLGPGTAPGQPQHF. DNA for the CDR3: TGTGCCAGCAGTTTAGGCCCGGGGACAGCCCCTGGTCAGCCCCAGCATTTT.

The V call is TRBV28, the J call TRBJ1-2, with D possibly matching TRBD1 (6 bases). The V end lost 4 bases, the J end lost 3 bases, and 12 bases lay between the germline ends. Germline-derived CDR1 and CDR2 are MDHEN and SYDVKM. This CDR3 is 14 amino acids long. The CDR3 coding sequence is TGTGCCAGCAGTTCGTTCCAGGGGTACTATGGCTACACCTTC. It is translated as CASSSFQGYYGYTF.

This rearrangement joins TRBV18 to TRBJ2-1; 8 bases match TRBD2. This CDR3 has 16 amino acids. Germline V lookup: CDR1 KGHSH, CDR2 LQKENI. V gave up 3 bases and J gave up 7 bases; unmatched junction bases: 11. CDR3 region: CASSPFLSGSSNEQFF. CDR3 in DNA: TGTGCCAGCTCACCCTTTCTGAGCGGGAGTTCGAATGAGCAGTTCTTC.

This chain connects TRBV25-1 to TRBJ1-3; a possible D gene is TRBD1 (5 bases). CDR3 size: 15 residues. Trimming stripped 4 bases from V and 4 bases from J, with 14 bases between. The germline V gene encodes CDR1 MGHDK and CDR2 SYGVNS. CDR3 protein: CASSGGGTYGNTIYF. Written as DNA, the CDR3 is TGTGCCAGCAGTGGGGGGGGGACGTACGGAAACACCATATATTTT. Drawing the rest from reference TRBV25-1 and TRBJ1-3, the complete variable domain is EADIYQTPRYLVIGTGKKITLECSQTMGHDKMYWYQQDPGMELHLIHYSYGVNSTEKGDLSSESTVSRIRTEHFPLTLESARPSHTSQYLCASSGGGTYGNTIYFGEGSWLTVV.

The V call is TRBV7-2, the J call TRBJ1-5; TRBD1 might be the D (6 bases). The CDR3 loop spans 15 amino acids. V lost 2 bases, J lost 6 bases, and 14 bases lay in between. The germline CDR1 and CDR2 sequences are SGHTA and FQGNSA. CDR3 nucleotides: TGTGCCAGCAGCTTAAGAGGTCAGGGGACTCAGCCCCAGCATTTT. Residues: CASSLRGQGTQPQHF. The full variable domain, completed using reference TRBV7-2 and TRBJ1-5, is GAGVSQSPSNKVTEKGKDVELRCDPISGHTALYWYRQSLGQGLEFLIYFQGNSAPDKSGLPSDRFSAERTGGSVSTLTIQRTQQEDSAVYLCASSLRGQGTQPQHFGDGTRLSIL.

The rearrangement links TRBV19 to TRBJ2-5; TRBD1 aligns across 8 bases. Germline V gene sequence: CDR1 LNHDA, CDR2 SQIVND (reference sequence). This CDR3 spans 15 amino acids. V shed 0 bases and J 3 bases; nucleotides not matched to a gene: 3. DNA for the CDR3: TGTGCCAGTAGTATAGAGGCACAGGGGGAAGAGACCCAGTACTTC. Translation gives CASSIEAQGEETQYF. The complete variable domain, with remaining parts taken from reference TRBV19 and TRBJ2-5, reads DGGITQSPKYLFRKEGQNVTLSCEQNLNHDAMYWYRQDPGQGLRLIYYSQIVNDFQKGDIAEGYSVSREKKESFPLTVTSAQKNPTAFYLCASSIEAQGEETQYFGPGTRLLVL.

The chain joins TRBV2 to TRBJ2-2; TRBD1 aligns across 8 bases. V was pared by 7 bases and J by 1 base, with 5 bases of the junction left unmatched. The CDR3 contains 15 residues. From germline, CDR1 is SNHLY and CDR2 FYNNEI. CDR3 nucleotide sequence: TGTGCCAGCAACCAGGGGGCTTTGAACACCGGGGAGCTGTTTTTT. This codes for CASNQGALNTGELFF.